This TCR beta chain was sequenced in a study of OX40 agonist ivuxolimab in advanced cancers. Study in general: Among those enrolled, mean age was about 63 years (range about 23 to 90) and about 79% were male. Points from the study as a whole: Expanded peripheral T-cell antigen specificity went undetermined. Among the nonresponders, some also had low normalized T-cell clonal expansion.

Sequencing was performed with immunoSEQ multiplex PCR; in TCRdb, only in-frame clones are kept and a portion is missing. The sample lists roughly 76,000 clones; 86% were seen once. Drawing of blood for sampling happened at baseline, at cycle 4 day 1, and at cycle 7 day 1. The germline V gene encodes CDR1 SGDLS and CDR2 YYNGEE. The CDR3 length is 16 residues. Trimming left V 0 bases short and J 0 bases short, with 11 bases between. Worth noting for this clone: Its antigen is still unknown.

This sample comprised CD4+ or CD8+ T cells sorted from blood, obtained in a trial of the OX40 agonist ivuxolimab. The receptor was derived from an adult with an advanced solid tumor such as melanoma, head and neck, liver or kidney cancer. V gene TRBV9 combines with J gene TRBJ2-3; D is uncertain. The CDR3 reads CASSVEARGSTDTQYF. CDR3 DNA sequence: TGTGCCAGCAGCGTAGAGGCTCGAGGTAGCACAGATACGCAGTATTTT.